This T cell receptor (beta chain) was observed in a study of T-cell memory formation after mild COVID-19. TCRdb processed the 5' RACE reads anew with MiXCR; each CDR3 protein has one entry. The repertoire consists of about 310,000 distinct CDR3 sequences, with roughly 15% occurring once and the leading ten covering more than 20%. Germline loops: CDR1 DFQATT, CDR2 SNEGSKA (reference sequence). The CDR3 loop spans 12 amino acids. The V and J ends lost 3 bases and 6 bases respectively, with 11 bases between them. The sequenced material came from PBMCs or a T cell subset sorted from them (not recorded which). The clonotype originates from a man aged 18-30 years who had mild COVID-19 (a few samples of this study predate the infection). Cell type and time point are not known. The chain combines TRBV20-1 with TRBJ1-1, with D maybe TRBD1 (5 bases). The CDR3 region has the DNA TGCAGTGCTAGTCTAGGGGCCGCTGAAGCTTTCTTT. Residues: CSASLGAAEAFF.